The entry that follows covers one T cell receptor beta chain sequence. The sample originates from a study of PD-1 blockade in classical Hodgkin lymphoma. Indicated time point: cycle 4 day 1 (C4D1), after less than 7 weeks of nivolumab. All patients experienced relapse after autologous stem cell transplantation, and brentuximab vedotin exposure was variable. Negative selection with magnetic separation was used to purify CD4+ T cells from thawed PBMCs. Sequencing was performed with immunoSEQ multiplex PCR; in TCRdb, only in-frame clones are kept and a portion is missing. Of 34,000 or so clones listed, roughly 92% were seen once; the top ten hold roughly 0.27%. The sequence derives from a human donor with classical Hodgkin lymphoma. Sequences were derived from CD4+ T cells from blood, sampled before the fourth cycle of nivolumab.

CDR3 amino acids: CASSLTIVQETQYF. CDR3 bases: TGTGCCAGCAGCCTCACGATCGTACAAGAGACCCAGTACTTC. The genes are TRBV14 and TRBJ2-5; no definite D call. Trimming removed 4 bases from V and 2 bases from J, with 11 bases in between. The CDR3 consists of 14 residues. From germline, CDR1 is SGHDN and CDR2 FVKESK.